Given below is one T cell receptor (beta chain) in context. The sample is drawn from a study of cytomegalovirus exposure and HLA in healthy donors. In the PCR, 60 Vbeta and 13 Jbeta primers were used. Assay: immunoSEQ multiplex PCR; the TCRdb copy retains only in-frame clones and omits some. The profile shows 80,000 to 100,000 clones, under 75% of them singletons. Trimming removed 4 bases at V and 8 bases at J, with 3 bases between. In germline, CDR1 is MNHNY, CDR2 SVGAGI (reference sequence). The CDR3 contains 10 residues. The V gene is TRBV6-6, the J gene TRBJ2-4; no definite D call. What was sequenced was PBMCs. This receptor was taken from a female donor in good health and CMV-seronegative. For the CDR3, the DNA is TGTGCCAGCAGTTCCGACATTCAGTACTTC. This encodes CASSSDIQYF.